This TCR beta chain was sequenced for a study of cytomegalovirus exposure and HLA in healthy donors (dated by TCRdb to 2017 to 2019). Turning to the overall study: An earlier analysis of several hundred of the donors reported approximately 300 Gb of sequence data and 95 million to 130 million unique TCR beta sequences obtained from about 200 million T cells. The study was designed to test whether signatures of past pathogen exposure could be identified by cataloging public T cell receptors. The T cell repertoires of 666 subjects were profiled by immunosequencing and related to cytomegalovirus serostatus. The study combined high-throughput TCR immunosequencing, statistical association of individual TCRs with disease status, and machine learning to predict cytomegalovirus infection status. Donor age, sex, ethnicity and CMV serostatus were compiled alongside the repertoire data. On average, around 240,000 unique TCR beta nucleotide sequences were sequenced per donor among 398 genotyped donors of the cohort, with 15% to 20% of those sequences being non-productive. An earlier analysis of fewer than 750 of the donors used high-throughput TCR beta sequencing to judge whether each TCR beta V gene segment behaved as functional or pseudogenic. Roughly 300 gigabases of sequencing data and approximately 85 million unique TCR sequences were included in an early release covering about 700 HLA-typed donors. HLA typing included class I and class II loci at four-digit resolution. A later genetic analysis used genome-wide SNP genotypes for about 60% of the 666 donors, treating that subset as a discovery cohort. Typing coverage varied by locus: roughly 629-630 donors for A, B, C, DRB1 and DQB1; under 550 for DQA1; nearly 610 for DPA1; some 470 for DPB1. Every discovery cohort repertoire had been produced on one sequencing platform. Along with the roughly 700-subject first cohort, a separate validation cohort of some 130 different subjects was used. To study patterns of TCR occurrence, a later analysis re-analyzed previously published TCR beta repertoires from 500 to 850 donors and added high-resolution HLA genotyping. Of the 300 to 500 genotyped donors, 65% to 90% were placed in the genetic ancestry cluster associated with self-reported Caucasian donors. Five DR-DQ haplotypes were handled as single units for association and clustering because linkage in the cohort was strong. In the later analysis, no new phenotypic data were used to find candidate immune exposures; instead, reliance was placed on TCR beta sequences and their occurrence across donors.

Preparation of the library involved the immunoSEQ multiplex PCR assay. For the multiplex PCR, a mixture combining 60 forward primers for TCR Vbeta segments and 13 reverse primers for TCR Jbeta segments was used. The CDR3 region of rearranged TCR beta genes was amplified from genomic DNA by a multiplex PCR assay. The Illumina HiSeq System was used to sequence the amplified TCR beta libraries as 87-base-pair reads. In the source study's methods: In a later analysis, some 80 million unique TCR beta chains were counted across the 666 repertoires, and some 10 million of these chains were shared by at least two donors. A nearest-neighbor algorithm error-corrected the raw reads and collapsed the reads into unique sequences, merging closely related sequences to remove PCR and sequencing errors. V, D and J gene segments were assigned by aligning CDR3 sequences to IMGT reference sequences. Each retained sequence needed at least a six-nucleotide match to both a V gene segment and a J gene segment. A rearrangement counted as productive if the CDR3 had no stop codons and remained in frame with V and J, and every other rearrangement counted as non-productive. Following IMGT convention, CDR3 was defined as the stretch from the second conserved V-encoded cysteine up to the conserved J-encoded phenylalanine. The earlier analysis of 587 of the donors excluded sequences that lacked an unambiguous match to a single V gene segment. In an earlier analysis of 450 to 700 of the donors, V segments were called functional above 56.7% productive rearrangements and were called segregating when the between-donor standard deviation exceeded 5%. To diagnose cytomegalovirus status from the catalog of TCR beta chain sequences, a statistical classification framework was built. In a later analysis, V and J genes were assigned by comparing TCR nucleotide sequences against IMGT/GENE-DB human TR gene sequences. The TCRdist pipeline was used in a later analysis to assign CDR3 sequences and most-parsimonious VDJ recombination scenarios. In a later analysis, each TCR beta chain was defined by its CDR3 amino acid sequence together with its V-gene family, and reads lacking a unique V-gene family were excluded. In a later analysis, fewer than 600 highly shared, low-generation-probability nucleotide sequences were removed to address suspected cross-contamination and a sequencing artifact. For each public chain, a later analysis derived a clonal expansion index from normalized ranks of inferred template counts within each repertoire. In a later analysis, generation probabilities were computed using a VDJ recombination model fitted to out-of-frame rearrangements, and the results were checked against IGoR. Hypergeometric tests were used in a later analysis to score TCR-TCR, TCR-HLA and TCR-CMV co-occurrence, with a repertoire-size bias correction applied to the TCR pairs. A later analysis estimated false discovery rates by permuting HLA or CMV assignments 20 times. In a later analysis, co-occurring TCRs were grouped using DBSCAN, with TCRdist sequence similarity added in when clustering inside HLA-allele-positive subsets. Co-occurrence clustering excluded repertoires with fewer than 30,000 or more than 120,000 public chains, plus five with anomalous nucleotide sharing. Drawn from immuneACCESS, this table holds only the in-frame rearrangements with V and J called that TCRdb kept. Clones are partly lost; checked studies trace under half to an unresolved V gene and leave the rest unexplained. V and J calls and clone size are those listed in that table; D and trimming were worked out from the DNA. This sample's records show roughly 120,000 clones. 2% to 2.5% of the sample goes to the ten largest clones.

From the germline V gene, CDR1 is MDHEN and CDR2 is SYDVKM. From the cysteine up to the phenylalanine, the CDR3 has a length of 11 residues. The kept DNA is CDR3 alone, 33 bases in frame from the first base. V is pared back by 10 bases and J by 5 bases, with 12 bases lying between the germline termini. The cohort was made up of about 610 healthy bone marrow donors. All cohort members were sampled while nominally healthy, although unrecorded immune exposures were likely present. The donor tested CMV seronegative and was one of the 352 seronegative cohort members. A peripheral blood sample was collected from each donor, and TCR beta sequencing was performed on peripheral blood mononuclear cells. Genomic DNA was extracted from the blood cell samples with the Qiagen DNeasy Blood Extraction Kit. The paper's findings and limits, for the study overall: A later analysis found that HLA-associated TCR beta chains were more clonally expanded and had lower generation probabilities than equally common non-associated chains. It was suggested by the authors that the approach could potentially be generalized to other disease states and immunological phenotypes. Because counts were too low, some 17 rarely observed V segments, including chromosome 9 orphons, were left out of the earlier analysis of approximately 500 of the donors. A further reported finding was that TCR beta sequences accurately predicted the HLA-A and HLA-B alleles for most subjects in the first cohort. A later analysis associated about 17,000 TCR beta sequences with specific HLA alleles at a false discovery rate of 0.05. The presence/absence analyses assumed that sequencing depth was roughly uniform across donors, and that assumption may not be true. In this cohort, only TCR beta chains were sequenced, and detectable features were limited by the absence of alpha or paired-chain data. V-gene and J-gene trimming of TCR beta chains was associated with a missense DCLRE1C variant in a later genetic analysis, and the association was replicated in an independent cohort. In a later analysis, the rate of TCR association differed among HLA loci, with DRB1 alleles having the most associated TCRs and HLA-C alleles having the fewest. In vitro tests confirmed that a few of the cytomegalovirus-associated TCR beta chains recognize cytomegalovirus antigens. The study gave a list of under 200 TCR beta chains associated with cytomegalovirus. In an earlier analysis of roughly 560 of the donors, most TCR beta V segments were observed in productive rearrangements about 87% or about 30% of the time, broadly matching IMGT annotations. In a later analysis, most CMV-associated TCR beta chains were found to appear HLA-restricted, with HLA associations seemingly driven largely by CMV exposure. A cluster of highly shared sequence variants was judged likely to be a technical artifact of the sequencing pipeline. A later analysis reported that several top co-occurrence clusters appeared linked to parvovirus B19, influenza, CMV and Epstein-Barr virus. Some IMGT-functional V segments, including TRBV6-2 and TRBV6-3, could not be distinguished by the 87-base-pair reads and were therefore excluded. Most TCR sequences were seen in very few donors, while some public TCRs were found in many individuals. In both the original and validation cohorts, the classifier was reported to diagnose cytomegalovirus status with high specificity and sensitivity. In a later genetic analysis, fewer N-insertions in productive TCRs were reported among donors in an Asian-associated ancestry cluster than the approximately 630-donor mean. Because HLA typing was missing for some donors at each locus, association tests included only the typed subset. Correlated functional status among segregating V segments might be attributable to linkage disequilibrium, but an unknown experimental factor could not be ruled out. Assigning TCR associations to individual alleles was difficult when HLA alleles, especially DR and DQ, strongly co-occurred. CMV serostatus was the only immune exposure information available for the cohort.

As for this clone: The antigen it binds to is not known.

Source material: PBMCs. The sequence is built from TRBV28 and TRBJ2-7; 6 matching bases give a weak D call of TRBD2. The sequence derives from a man between 35 and 55 years old in good health and CMV-seronegative. The CDR3 corresponds to CATTSGDEQYF. The DNA sequence is TGTGCCACCACGTCGGGGGACGAGCAGTACTTC.